This paragraph covers one TCR beta chain sequence. The antigen remains undetermined. This record belongs to a study of post-analysis software for immune sequencing data. Study context: Disease courses included relapsing-remitting, secondary progressive and progressive-relapsing multiple sclerosis.

This CDR3 is built from 16 residues. Germline CDR1 DFQATT, CDR2 SNEGSKA (reference sequence). Trimming at V came to 2 bases and at J to 8 bases, leaving 15 bases not matched to a gene. Unique molecular identifiers were present in the TCR beta cDNA libraries. TCRdb re-called the PCR reads with MiXCR, one entry per CDR3 protein. The table records roughly 730,000 distinct CDR3 sequences, 30% of them present only once. Findings of the study overall: Strong co-clustering by F measure was seen for same-batch samples. The study found TRBV5-6, TRBV5-1 and TRBV20-1 among about five TRBV segments more frequent in patients than controls. For normalized Chao1 diversity, multiple sclerosis patients scored significantly lower than controls did.

This sequence was found in a girl aged 10-17 years with multiple sclerosis. The chain is built from TRBV20-1 and TRBJ2-1; TRBD1 aligns across 7 bases. The sequencing input was blood. DNA for the CDR3: TGCAGTGCTAGAAATCCTAGGGGGCGTGTGGACCATGAGCAGTTCTTC. Protein sequence: CSARNPRGRVDHEQFF.